This T cell receptor (beta chain) was sequenced for a study of T cell responses to AZD1222 COVID-19 vaccine. General study findings and limits: Nearly half of spike-specific TCRs reportedly go after variant regions that carry no mutations. Donor demographics were predominantly white British with a female majority; clonal diversity may be underestimated. Only 6 or 7 people who got AZD1222 tested seropositive at baseline.

Of note for this clone: What it binds is unknown.

Sequenced by immunoSEQ multiplex PCR; TCRdb stores in-frame clones only, minus some. The data contain some 150,000 clones, roughly 90% of them singletons. The germline gives CDR1 MDHEN, CDR2 SYDVKM. This CDR3 has 15 residues. Losses at the gene ends were 5 bases for V and 9 bases for J; bases not matched to a gene: 6. The rearrangement joins TRBV28 to TRBJ2-1, with 14 bases that match TRBD2. The sequenced sample was peripheral blood, obtained on day 0 of AZD1222 vaccination. The source of this sequence is an adult in good health. The CDR3 sequence: CASSRGTSGSGEQFF. CDR3 nucleotides: TGTGCCAGCAGTCGAGGGACTAGCGGGAGCGGTGAGCAGTTCTTC. The full variable domain, rest sourced from reference TRBV28 and TRBJ2-1, is DVKVTQSSRYLVKRTGEKVFLECVQDMDHENMFWYRQDPGLGLRLIYFSYDVKMKEKGDIPEGYSVSREKKERFSLILESASTNQTSMYLCASSRGTSGSGEQFFGPGTRLTVL.